Sequencing of this T cell receptor (beta chain) was carried out in a study of shared clonotypes between healthy human individuals. As for the study in general: Donors had three CD4 naive, three CD4 memory, two CD8 naive and one CD8 memory plate apiece.

Naive CD45RA+ and memory CD45RA-negative subsets were split from CD4+ cells. The sample holds one count of this clone. TCRdb's table, derived via immunoSEQ multiplex PCR, lists solely in-frame clones and lacks some. Of about 2.3 million clones in the sample, around 93% are singletons; the top ten hold around 0.38%. V dropped 4 bases and J dropped 0; count of bases not matched to a gene: 3. Germline V gene sequence: CDR1 LNHDA, CDR2 SQIVND (reference sequence). The CDR3 is 14 residues long. Sample: naive CD4+ T cells from PBMCs. Stated subset: CD45RA+ positively selected. The receptor was isolated from a man aged 18 to 29 in good health. Some clones in this sample may be carry-over from other donors' samples. The V gene is TRBV19, the J gene TRBJ2-7; 7 positions match TRBD1. CDR3 nucleotides: TGTGCCAGTAGTAGGACAGGAGTCTCCTACGAGCAGTACTTC. Residues: CASSRTGVSYEQYF.